The rows below give T cell receptor beta chains drawn from one sample of a study of memory CD4+ T cells and cytomegalovirus serostatus. Libraries were prepared by immunoSEQ multiplex PCR; TCRdb keeps only in-frame clonotypes and omits some of them. The repertoire holds some 56,000 clones, with around 80% as singletons. The material sequenced was memory CD4+ T cells from blood. Every receptor here comes from an adult in good health and CMV-seronegative. Each CDR3 is given with its conserved first and last residue. D genes are given only for firm matches. Only some rows state a clone size, as once, few, many or a class for expanded clones.

CDR3nt: TGTGCCAGCAGCACCCGACAGGGGGCCTACGAGCAGTACTTC
CDR3aa: CASSTRQGAYEQYF
d_gene: TRBD1
v_gene: TRBV13
j_gene: TRBJ2-7
abundance: NA

CDR3nt: TGCGCCAGCAGCGCGGGGGCTAGCGGTCAACGGTACTTC
CDR3aa: CASSAGASGQRYF
d_gene: NA
v_gene: TRBV4-1
j_gene: TRBJ2-7
abundance: NA

CDR3nt: TGCGCCAGCAAGGAACAGGACCGATCCGGGGAGCTGTTTTTT
CDR3aa: CASKEQDRSGELFF
d_gene: NA
v_gene: TRBV5-1
j_gene: TRBJ2-2
abundance: NA

CDR3nt: TGTGCCAGCAGAACTGACCCGGGACAGGGTGTCACTGAAGCTTTCTTT
CDR3aa: CASRTDPGQGVTEAFF
d_gene: TRBD1
v_gene: TRBV7-9
j_gene: TRBJ1-1
abundance: few

CDR3nt: TGTGCCAGCAGCTTGGTAAGGGGCGAGCAGTACTTC
CDR3aa: CASSLVRGEQYF
d_gene: NA
v_gene: TRBV5-4
j_gene: TRBJ2-7
abundance: NA

CDR3nt: TGTGCCAGCAGTTTATACCGGCGACAGCGGCCTCAGCCCCAGCATTTT
CDR3aa: CASSLYRRQRPQPQHF
d_gene: NA
v_gene: TRBV28
j_gene: TRBJ1-5
abundance: NA

CDR3nt: TGTGCCAGCAGCCTTCCAGAACCTGGAAACACCATATATTTT
CDR3aa: CASSLPEPGNTIYF
d_gene: NA
v_gene: TRBV4-2
j_gene: TRBJ1-3
abundance: NA

CDR3nt: TGTGCCAGTACCGCGCGGCTGTTAGGCGACGGCTACACCTTC
CDR3aa: CASTARLLGDGYTF
d_gene: NA
v_gene: TRBV19
j_gene: TRBJ1-2
abundance: NA

CDR3nt: TGTGCCAGCGCTAGCCGGGACAGGTTAGAAAAACTGTTTTTT
CDR3aa: CASASRDRLEKLFF
d_gene: TRBD1
v_gene: TRBV19
j_gene: TRBJ1-4
abundance: few

CDR3nt: TGCGCCAGCAGCTTGTACCCGGGGACGGGAGAGCAGTACTTC
CDR3aa: CASSLYPGTGEQYF
d_gene: NA
v_gene: TRBV5-1
j_gene: TRBJ2-7
abundance: NA

CDR3nt: TGTGCCAGCACTCGCAATAGGGGCGCGGGTAATGAGCAGTTCTTC
CDR3aa: CASTRNRGAGNEQFF
d_gene: NA
v_gene: TRBV9
j_gene: TRBJ2-1
abundance: NA

CDR3nt: TGTGCCAGCAGCCTTATAGCGGGGGGTTCTTCCTACGAGCAGTACTTC
CDR3aa: CASSLIAGGSSYEQYF
d_gene: TRBD2
v_gene: TRBV4-2
j_gene: TRBJ2-7
abundance: NA

CDR3nt: TGCGCCAGCAGTGAGAGGGGTCAAGGTCAGCCCCAGCATTTT
CDR3aa: CASSERGQGQPQHF
d_gene: NA
v_gene: TRBV10-2
j_gene: TRBJ1-5
abundance: NA

CDR3nt: TGTGCCAGCAGTTCGGGGTCAACTAATGAAAAACTGTTTTTT
CDR3aa: CASSSGSTNEKLFF
d_gene: NA
v_gene: TRBV28
j_gene: TRBJ1-4
abundance: few

CDR3nt: TGTGCCAGCAGTTCCCAGAACAATCAGCCCCAGCATTTT
CDR3aa: CASSSQNNQPQHF
d_gene: NA
v_gene: TRBV27
j_gene: TRBJ1-5
abundance: NA

CDR3nt: TGCGCCAGCAGCCAATTTGCCTCCGGGACAGACAATCAGCCCCAGCATTTT
CDR3aa: CASSQFASGTDNQPQHF
d_gene: TRBD1
v_gene: TRBV4-3
j_gene: TRBJ1-5
abundance: NA

CDR3nt: TGCGCCAGCAGCTTGGTGCCTAGCGGGGTGACAGATACGCAGTATTTT
CDR3aa: CASSLVPSGVTDTQYF
d_gene: TRBD2
v_gene: TRBV5-1
j_gene: TRBJ2-3
abundance: NA

CDR3nt: TGTGCCAGCAGTTTATCGACAGGGGGGAAAAAAGGCACTGAAGCTTTCTTT
CDR3aa: CASSLSTGGKKGTEAFF
d_gene: TRBD1
v_gene: TRBV27
j_gene: TRBJ1-1
abundance: NA

CDR3nt: TGTGCCAGCAGCACGGACAGGGACCACGAGCAGTACTTC
CDR3aa: CASSTDRDHEQYF
d_gene: TRBD1
v_gene: TRBV7-2
j_gene: TRBJ2-7
abundance: NA

CDR3nt: TGTGCCAGCAGCCCGGGACAGGGAGCGGAAGAGACCCAGTACTTC
CDR3aa: CASSPGQGAEETQYF
d_gene: TRBD1
v_gene: TRBV11-3
j_gene: TRBJ2-5
abundance: NA

CDR3nt: TGCGCCAGCAGGGGGCCTCTAGGCGCATACTTC
CDR3aa: CASRGPLGAYF
d_gene: NA
v_gene: TRBV5-1
j_gene: TRBJ2-7
abundance: NA

CDR3nt: TGTGCCAGCAGCCGGACTAGCGGAATTAAAGAGACCCAGTACTTC
CDR3aa: CASSRTSGIKETQYF
d_gene: TRBD2
v_gene: TRBV7-9
j_gene: TRBJ2-5
abundance: NA

CDR3nt: TGCAGCGTTGTACAGGGAACTGGAAACACCATATATTTT
CDR3aa: CSVVQGTGNTIYF
d_gene: NA
v_gene: TRBV29-1
j_gene: TRBJ1-3
abundance: NA

CDR3nt: TGTGCCAGCAGCTTAGATGAGATCGGAGGCTACACCTTC
CDR3aa: CASSLDEIGGYTF
d_gene: NA
v_gene: TRBV7-9
j_gene: TRBJ1-2
abundance: medium-sized

CDR3nt: TGTGCCAGCAGTTGGGGGCCGAACACTGAAGCTTTCTTT
CDR3aa: CASSWGPNTEAFF
d_gene: NA
v_gene: TRBV7-9
j_gene: TRBJ1-1
abundance: NA

CDR3nt: TGTGCCAGAAGCCTTAATCAGCCCCAGCATTTT
CDR3aa: CARSLNQPQHF
d_gene: NA
v_gene: TRBV5-3
j_gene: TRBJ1-5
abundance: few

CDR3nt: TGTGCCAGCAGACAGGGAGGCGGTCAGCCCCAGCATTTT
CDR3aa: CASRQGGGQPQHF
d_gene: NA
v_gene: TRBV27
j_gene: TRBJ1-5
abundance: NA

CDR3nt: TGTGCCACCAGCGGAGTGACAGGGCGCGGTAGAGCTTTCTTT
CDR3aa: CATSGVTGRGRAFF
d_gene: TRBD1
v_gene: TRBV15
j_gene: TRBJ1-1
abundance: NA

CDR3nt: TGTGCCATTAGAAGGGGGCTGAACACCGGGGAGCTGTTTTTT
CDR3aa: CAIRRGLNTGELFF
d_gene: TRBD1
v_gene: TRBV6-5
j_gene: TRBJ2-2
abundance: few

CDR3nt: TGTGCCAGCAGGGAATGGGGGGATTCACCCCTCCACTTT
CDR3aa: CASREWGDSPLHF
d_gene: NA
v_gene: TRBV6-5
j_gene: TRBJ1-6
abundance: once

CDR3nt: TGCGCCAGCAGCTCTGACAGGGTTGGAAACACCATATATTTT
CDR3aa: CASSSDRVGNTIYF
d_gene: TRBD1
v_gene: TRBV5-1
j_gene: TRBJ1-3
abundance: NA

CDR3nt: TGTGCCGCTCAAGGGACATCCGATAATTCACCCCTCCACTTT
CDR3aa: CAAQGTSDNSPLHF
d_gene: NA
v_gene: TRBV10-3
j_gene: TRBJ1-6
abundance: NA

CDR3nt: TGTGCCAGCAGTCGGCAACCGACAGGGAGTAATGAAAAACTGTTTTTT
CDR3aa: CASSRQPTGSNEKLFF
d_gene: TRBD1
v_gene: TRBV5-5
j_gene: TRBJ1-4
abundance: NA

CDR3nt: TGTGCCAGTAGGCCACAGGGTACAATCATTCAGCCCCAGCATTTT
CDR3aa: CASRPQGTIIQPQHF
d_gene: NA
v_gene: TRBV19
j_gene: TRBJ1-5
abundance: NA

CDR3nt: TGCGCCAGCAGCCAAGTAGGGACCCGGGACATGCTCTACAATGAGCAGTTCTTC
CDR3aa: CASSQVGTRDMLYNEQFF
d_gene: NA
v_gene: TRBV4-1
j_gene: TRBJ2-1
abundance: NA

CDR3nt: TGCGCCAGCAGTGCCCGCGTCCCAGGGGTCTCTGGGGCCAACGTCCTGACTTTC
CDR3aa: CASSARVPGVSGANVLTF
d_gene: NA
v_gene: TRBV10-1
j_gene: TRBJ2-6
abundance: few

CDR3nt: TGTGCCAGCAGCTGCCTGAAGGGGGAGGGCACAGATACGCAGTATTTT
CDR3aa: CASSCLKGEGTDTQYF
d_gene: NA
v_gene: TRBV6-4
j_gene: TRBJ2-3
abundance: NA